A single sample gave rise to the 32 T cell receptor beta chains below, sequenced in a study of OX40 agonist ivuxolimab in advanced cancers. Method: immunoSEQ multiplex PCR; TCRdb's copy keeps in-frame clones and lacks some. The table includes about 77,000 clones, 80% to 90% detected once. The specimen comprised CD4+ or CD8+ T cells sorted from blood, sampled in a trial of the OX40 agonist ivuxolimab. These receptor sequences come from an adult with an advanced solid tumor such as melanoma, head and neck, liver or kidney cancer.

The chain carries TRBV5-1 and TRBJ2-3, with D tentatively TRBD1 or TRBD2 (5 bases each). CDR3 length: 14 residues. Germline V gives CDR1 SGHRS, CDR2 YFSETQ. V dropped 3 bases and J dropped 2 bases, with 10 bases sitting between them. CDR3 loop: CASSYFGATDTQYF. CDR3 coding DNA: TGCGCCAGCAGCTACTTCGGGGCCACAGATACGCAGTATTTT.

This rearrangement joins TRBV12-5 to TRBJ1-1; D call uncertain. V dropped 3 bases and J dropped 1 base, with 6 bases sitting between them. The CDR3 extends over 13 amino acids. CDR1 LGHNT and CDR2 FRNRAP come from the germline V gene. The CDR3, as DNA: TGTGCTAGTGGTTTCGCCACGAACACTGAAGCTTTCTTT. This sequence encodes CASGFATNTEAFF.

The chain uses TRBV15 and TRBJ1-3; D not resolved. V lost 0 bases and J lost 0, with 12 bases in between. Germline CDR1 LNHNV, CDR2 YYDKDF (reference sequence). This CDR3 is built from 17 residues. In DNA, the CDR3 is TGTGCCACCAGCAGAGAGGGCCGCACACGCTCTGGAAACACCATATATTTT. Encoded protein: CATSREGRTRSGNTIYF.

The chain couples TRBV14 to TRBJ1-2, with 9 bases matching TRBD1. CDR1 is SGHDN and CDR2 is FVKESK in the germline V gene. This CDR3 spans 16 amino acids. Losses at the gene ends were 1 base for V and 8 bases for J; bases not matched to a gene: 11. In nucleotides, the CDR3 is TGTGCCAGCAGCCAAGTCGAACCGGGACAGGGCTCGGGCTACACCTTC. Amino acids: CASSQVEPGQGSGYTF.

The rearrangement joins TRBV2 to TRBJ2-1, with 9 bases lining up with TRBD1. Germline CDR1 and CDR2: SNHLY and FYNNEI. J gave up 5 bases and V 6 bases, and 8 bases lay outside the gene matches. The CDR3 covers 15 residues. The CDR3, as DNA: TGTGCCAGCAGATCCGGGACAGGGTTGAACAATGAGCAGTTCTTC. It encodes CASRSGTGLNNEQFF.

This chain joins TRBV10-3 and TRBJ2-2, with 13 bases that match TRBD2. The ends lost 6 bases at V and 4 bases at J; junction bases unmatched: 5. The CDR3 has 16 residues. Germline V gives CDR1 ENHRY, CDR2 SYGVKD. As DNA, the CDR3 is TGTGCCATCAGCTCCTGGACTAGCGGGGGCACCGGGGAGCTGTTTTTT. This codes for CAISSWTSGGTGELFF.

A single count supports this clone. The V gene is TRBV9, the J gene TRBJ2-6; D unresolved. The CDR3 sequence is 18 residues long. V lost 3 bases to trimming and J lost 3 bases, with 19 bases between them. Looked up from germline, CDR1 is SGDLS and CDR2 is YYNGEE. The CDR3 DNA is TGTGCCAGCAGCGGACGGGCCGGACGGGCGGATGGGGCCAACGTCCTGACTTTC. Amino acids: CASSGRAGRADGANVLTF.

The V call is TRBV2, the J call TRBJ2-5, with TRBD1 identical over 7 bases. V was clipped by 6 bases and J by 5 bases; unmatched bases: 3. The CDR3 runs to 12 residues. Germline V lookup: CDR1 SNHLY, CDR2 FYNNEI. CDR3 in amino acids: CASSYRGETQYF. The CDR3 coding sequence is TGTGCCAGCAGCTACAGGGGCGAGACCCAGTACTTC.

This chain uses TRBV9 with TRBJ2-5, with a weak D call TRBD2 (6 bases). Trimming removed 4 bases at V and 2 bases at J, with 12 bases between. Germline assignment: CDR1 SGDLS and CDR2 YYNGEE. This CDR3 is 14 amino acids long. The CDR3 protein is CASSPHGGQETQYF. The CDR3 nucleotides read TGTGCCAGCAGCCCACACGGGGGACAAGAGACCCAGTACTTC.

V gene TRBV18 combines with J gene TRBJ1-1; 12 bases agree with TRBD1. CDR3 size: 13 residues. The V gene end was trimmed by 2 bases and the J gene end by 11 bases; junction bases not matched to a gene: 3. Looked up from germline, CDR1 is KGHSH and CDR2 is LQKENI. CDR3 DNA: TGTGCCAGCTCACCAGGGACAGGGGGCGTCGCTTTCTTT. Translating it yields CASSPGTGGVAFF.

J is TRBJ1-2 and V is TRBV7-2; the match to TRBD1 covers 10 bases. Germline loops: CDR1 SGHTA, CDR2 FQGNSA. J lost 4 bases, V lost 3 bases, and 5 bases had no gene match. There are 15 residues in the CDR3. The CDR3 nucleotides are TGTGCCAGCAGCTTGAAGACAGGGGGCGTCTATGGCTACACCTTC. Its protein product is CASSLKTGGVYGYTF.

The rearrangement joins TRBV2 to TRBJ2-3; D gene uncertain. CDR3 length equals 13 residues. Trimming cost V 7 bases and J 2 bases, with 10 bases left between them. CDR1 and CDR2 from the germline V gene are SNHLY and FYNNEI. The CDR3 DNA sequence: TGTGCCAGCAAAGTTACTGACACAGATACGCAGTATTTT. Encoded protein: CASKVTDTDTQYF.

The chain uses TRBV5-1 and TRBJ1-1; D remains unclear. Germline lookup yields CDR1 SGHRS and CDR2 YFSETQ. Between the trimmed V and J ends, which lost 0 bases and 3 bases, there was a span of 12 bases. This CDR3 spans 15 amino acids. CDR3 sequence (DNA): TGCGCCAGCAGCTTGGGTGTTGGTAGTTACACTGAAGCTTTCTTT. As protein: CASSLGVGSYTEAFF.

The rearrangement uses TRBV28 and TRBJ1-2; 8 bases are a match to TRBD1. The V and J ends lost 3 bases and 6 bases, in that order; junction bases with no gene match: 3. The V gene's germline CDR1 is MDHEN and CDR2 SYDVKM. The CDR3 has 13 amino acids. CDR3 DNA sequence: TGTGCCAGCAGTTTGGCAGGGGGCGATGGCTACACCTTC. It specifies CASSLAGGDGYTF.

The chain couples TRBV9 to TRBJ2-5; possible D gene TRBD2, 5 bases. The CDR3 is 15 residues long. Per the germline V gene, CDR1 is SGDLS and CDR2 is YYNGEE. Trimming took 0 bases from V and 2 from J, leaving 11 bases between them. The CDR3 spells CASSVGGLGQETQYF. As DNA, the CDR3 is TGTGCCAGCAGCGTAGGTGGACTGGGGCAAGAGACCCAGTACTTC.

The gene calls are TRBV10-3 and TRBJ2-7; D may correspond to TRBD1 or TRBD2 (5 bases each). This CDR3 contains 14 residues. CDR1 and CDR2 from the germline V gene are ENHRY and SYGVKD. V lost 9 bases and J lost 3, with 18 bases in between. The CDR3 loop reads CAIGTQDTLYEQYF. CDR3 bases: TGTGCCATAGGGACCCAAGATACTCTCTACGAGCAGTACTTC.

CDR3 DNA sequence: TGTGCCAGCAGTTATCAGCGGAACACTGAAGCTTTCTTT. Protein: CASSYQRNTEAFF. The chain combines TRBV6-6 with TRBJ1-1; D is uncertain. V was pared by 3 bases and J by 1 base, with 6 bases between. CDR3 length: 13 residues. Germline V CDR1 and CDR2: MNHNY, SVGAGI (reference sequence).

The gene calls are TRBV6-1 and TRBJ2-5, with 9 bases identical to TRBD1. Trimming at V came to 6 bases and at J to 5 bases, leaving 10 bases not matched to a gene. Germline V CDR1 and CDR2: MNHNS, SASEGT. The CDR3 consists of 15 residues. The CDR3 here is CASSFLPGQGETQYF. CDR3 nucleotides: TGTGCCAGCAGCTTTTTGCCGGGACAGGGCGAGACCCAGTACTTC.

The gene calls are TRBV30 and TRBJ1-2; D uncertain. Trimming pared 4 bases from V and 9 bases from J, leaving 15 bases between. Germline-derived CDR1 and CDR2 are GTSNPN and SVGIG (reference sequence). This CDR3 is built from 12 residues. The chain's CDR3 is CAWIAGQVSYTF. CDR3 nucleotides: TGTGCCTGGATTGCAGGCCAAGTGAGCTACACCTTC.

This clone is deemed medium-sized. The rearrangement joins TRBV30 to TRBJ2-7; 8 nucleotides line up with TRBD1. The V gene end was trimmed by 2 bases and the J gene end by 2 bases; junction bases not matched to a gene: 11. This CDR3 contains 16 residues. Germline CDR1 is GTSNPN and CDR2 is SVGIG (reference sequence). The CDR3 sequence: CAWSPTWDRPAYEQYF. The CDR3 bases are TGTGCCTGGAGTCCCACCTGGGACAGGCCCGCCTACGAGCAGTACTTC.

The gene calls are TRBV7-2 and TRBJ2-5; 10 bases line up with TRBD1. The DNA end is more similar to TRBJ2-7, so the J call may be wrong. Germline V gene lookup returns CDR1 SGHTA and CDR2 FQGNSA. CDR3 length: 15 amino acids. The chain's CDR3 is CASSPTADRGYEQYF. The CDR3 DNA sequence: TGTGCCAGCAGCCCCACTGCGGACAGGGGGTACGAGCAGTACTTC.

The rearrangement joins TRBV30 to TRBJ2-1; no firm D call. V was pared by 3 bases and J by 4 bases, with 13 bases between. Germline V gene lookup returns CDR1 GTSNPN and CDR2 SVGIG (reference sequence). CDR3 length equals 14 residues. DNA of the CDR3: TGTGCCTGGAGGGGTCGACCAGTTTACAATGAGCAGTTCTTC. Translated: CAWRGRPVYNEQFF.

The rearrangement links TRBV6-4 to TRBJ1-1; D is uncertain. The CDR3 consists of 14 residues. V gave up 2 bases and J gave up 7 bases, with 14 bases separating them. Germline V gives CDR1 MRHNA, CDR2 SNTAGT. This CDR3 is CASSDQAGFGEAFF. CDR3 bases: TGTGCCAGCAGTGACCAAGCCGGGTTCGGTGAAGCTTTCTTT.

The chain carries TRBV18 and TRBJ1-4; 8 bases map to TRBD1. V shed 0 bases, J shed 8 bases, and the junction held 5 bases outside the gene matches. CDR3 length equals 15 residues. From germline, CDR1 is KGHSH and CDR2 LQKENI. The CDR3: CASSPPQGAREKLFF. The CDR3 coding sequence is TGTGCCAGCTCACCACCGCAGGGGGCGAGAGAAAAACTGTTTTTT.

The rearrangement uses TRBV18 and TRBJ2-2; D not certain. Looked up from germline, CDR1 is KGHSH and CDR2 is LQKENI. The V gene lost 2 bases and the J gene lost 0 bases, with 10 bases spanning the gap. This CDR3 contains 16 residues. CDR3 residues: CASSPSARANTGELFF. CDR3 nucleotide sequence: TGTGCCAGCTCACCATCGGCTCGGGCGAACACCGGGGAGCTGTTTTTT.

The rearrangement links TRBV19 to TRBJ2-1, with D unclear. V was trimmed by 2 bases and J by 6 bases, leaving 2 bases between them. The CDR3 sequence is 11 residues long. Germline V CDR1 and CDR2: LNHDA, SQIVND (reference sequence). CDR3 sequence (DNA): TGTGCCAGTAGTATATTCAATGAGCAGTTCTTC. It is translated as CASSIFNEQFF.

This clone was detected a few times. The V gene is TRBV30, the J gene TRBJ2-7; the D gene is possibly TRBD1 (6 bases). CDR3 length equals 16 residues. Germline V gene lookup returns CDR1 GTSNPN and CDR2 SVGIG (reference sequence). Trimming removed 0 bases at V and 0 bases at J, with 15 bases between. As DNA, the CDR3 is TGTGCCTGGAGTGTTGGGACAAAAAAACTCTCCTACGAGCAGTACTTC. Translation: CAWSVGTKKLSYEQYF.

CDR3 nucleotide sequence: TGCAGCGTTGTTGTTGCAGGGGCAGCCTACGAGCAGTACTTC. Translation gives CSVVVAGAAYEQYF. The chain employs TRBV29-1 and TRBJ2-7; maybe TRBD1 (6 bases). The CDR3 contains 14 residues. V lost 4 bases and J 2 bases, leaving 15 bases between the germline ends. Looked up from germline, CDR1 is SQVTM and CDR2 is ANQGSEA.

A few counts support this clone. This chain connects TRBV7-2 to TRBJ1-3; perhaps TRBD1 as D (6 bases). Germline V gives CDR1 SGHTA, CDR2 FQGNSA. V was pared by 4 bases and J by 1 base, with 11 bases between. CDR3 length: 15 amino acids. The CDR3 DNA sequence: TGTGCCAGCAGCTCTGGACAGTGGTCTGGAAACACCATATATTTT. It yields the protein CASSSGQWSGNTIYF.

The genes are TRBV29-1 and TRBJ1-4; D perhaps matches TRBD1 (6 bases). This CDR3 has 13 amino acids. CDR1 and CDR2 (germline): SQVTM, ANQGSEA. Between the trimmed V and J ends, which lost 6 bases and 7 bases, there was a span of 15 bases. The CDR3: CSVYYREGEKLFF. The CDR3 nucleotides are TGCAGCGTCTACTACAGGGAAGGTGAAAAACTGTTTTTT.

The CDR3 DNA is TGTGCCAGCAGCTTGACTAGCGGGAGCCCCACAGATACGCAGTATTTT. It yields the protein CASSLTSGSPTDTQYF. This chain joins TRBV5-6 and TRBJ2-3, with 11 bases that match TRBD2. Germline V gene sequence: CDR1 SGHDT, CDR2 YYEEEE. J was trimmed by 2 bases and V by 1 base; bases with no gene match: 3. The CDR3 spans 16 residues. Supplemented by reference TRBV5-6 and TRBJ2-3, the full variable domain reads DAGVTQSPTHLIKTRGQQVTLRCSPKSGHDTVSWYQQALGQGPQFIFQYYEEEERQRGNFPDRFSGHQFPNYSSELNVNALLLGDSALYLCASSLTSGSPTDTQYFGPGTRLTVL.

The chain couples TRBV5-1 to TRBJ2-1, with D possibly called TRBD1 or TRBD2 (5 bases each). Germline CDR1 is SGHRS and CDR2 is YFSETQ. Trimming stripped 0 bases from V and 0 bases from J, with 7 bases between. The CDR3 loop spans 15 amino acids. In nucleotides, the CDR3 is TGCGCCAGCAGCTTGGGGGACCTCTCCTACAATGAGCAGTTCTTC. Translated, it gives CASSLGDLSYNEQFF.